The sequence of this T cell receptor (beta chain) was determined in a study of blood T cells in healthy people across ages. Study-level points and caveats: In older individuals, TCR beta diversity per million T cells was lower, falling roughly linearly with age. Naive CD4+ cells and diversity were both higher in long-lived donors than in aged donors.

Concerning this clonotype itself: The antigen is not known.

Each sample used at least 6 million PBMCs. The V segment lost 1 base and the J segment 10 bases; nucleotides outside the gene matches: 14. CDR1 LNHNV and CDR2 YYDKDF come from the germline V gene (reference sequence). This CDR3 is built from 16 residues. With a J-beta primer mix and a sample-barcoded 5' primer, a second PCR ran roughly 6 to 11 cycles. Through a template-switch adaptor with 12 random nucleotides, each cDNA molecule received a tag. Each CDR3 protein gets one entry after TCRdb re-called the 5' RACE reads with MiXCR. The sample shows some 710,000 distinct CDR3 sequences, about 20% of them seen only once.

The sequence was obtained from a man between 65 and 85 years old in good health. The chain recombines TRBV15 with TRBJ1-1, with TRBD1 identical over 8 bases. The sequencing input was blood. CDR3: CATSRAAPGQEGTAFF. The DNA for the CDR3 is TGTGCCACCAGCAGAGCTGCTCCGGGACAGGAGGGAACAGCTTTCTTT.